What follows are 19 T cell receptor beta chains derived from one specimen sequenced in a study of control samples from healthy donors and cancer patients. Method: immunoSEQ multiplex PCR; TCRdb's copy keeps in-frame clones and lacks some. The sample has 100,000 or so clones; 75% to 85% are singletons. Material for sequencing was blood. The origin of the receptors is a woman aged 30 to 39 in good health.

V and J are TRBV30 and TRBJ2-1; D remains unclear. Trimming shortened V by 0 bases and J by 5 bases, and 14 bases separated the two germline ends. Germline values: CDR1 GTSNPN, CDR2 SVGIG (reference sequence). CDR3 length equals 15 residues. CDR3 in DNA: TGTGCCTGGAGTGTTATCATGTCCTTTAACAATGAGCAGTTCTTC. It codes for CAWSVIMSFNNEQFF.

The chain combines TRBV7-8 with TRBJ2-7; D not certain. V was shortened by 5 bases and J by 3 bases, with 2 bases between the two germline ends. CDR3 length: 10 amino acids. Looked up from germline, CDR1 is SGHVS and CDR2 is FQNEAQ. CDR3 DNA sequence: TGTGCCAGCAGCGGCTACGAGCAGTACTTC. Encoded protein: CASSGYEQYF.

CDR3 residues: CASRASGGAGTDTQYF. CDR3 sequence (DNA): TGTGCCAGCAGGGCGAGCGGGGGGGCTGGCACAGATACGCAGTATTTT. V usage is TRBV9 and J usage is TRBJ2-3; TRBD2 matches at 10 bases. The CDR3 length is 16 residues. The germline CDR1 and CDR2 sequences are SGDLS and YYNGEE. Trimming cost V 5 bases and J 1 base; bases outside gene matches: 7. The whole variable domain, remainder taken from reference TRBV9 and TRBJ2-3, is DSGVTQTPKHLITATGQRVTLRCSPRSGDLSVYWYQQSLDQGLQFLIQYYNGEERAKGNILERFSAQQFPDLHSELNLSSLELGDSALYFCASRASGGAGTDTQYFGPGTRLTVL.

This clone was detected a few times. The V and J genes are TRBV27 and TRBJ2-7; D may match TRBD1 or TRBD2 (6 bases each). V was pared by 11 bases and J by 3 bases, with 20 bases between. Germline assignment: CDR1 MNHEY and CDR2 SMNVEV (reference sequence). The CDR3 is 14 residues long. CDR3 nucleotides: TGTGCCTCCGGAGGGGGACGGTCGGACTACGAGCAGTACTTC. Its translation: CASGGGRSDYEQYF.

The chain couples TRBV5-8 to TRBJ1-5; TRBD1 matches at 7 bases. The trim removed 6 bases at V and 7 bases at J, leaving 16 bases unmatched. CDR3 length: 16 residues. Germline values: CDR1 SGHTS, CDR2 YDEGEE. The CDR3 here is CASTIEIRGSGQPQHF. The CDR3 DNA is TGTGCCAGCACCATTGAAATCAGGGGGTCGGGACAGCCCCAGCATTTT.

The rearrangement joins TRBV3-1 (or the pseudogene TRBV3-2) to TRBJ1-2; D perhaps matches TRBD1 (6 bases). Germline lookup yields CDR1 LGHDT and CDR2 YNNKEL (reference sequence). V lost 0 bases to trimming and J lost 5 bases, with 7 bases between them. The CDR3 has 13 amino acids. The CDR3 DNA follows: TGTGCCAGCAGCCAAGACAGGGGTTATGGCTACACCTTC. Protein: CASSQDRGYGYTF.

This clone has a single count. The rearrangement links TRBV4-3 to TRBJ2-1; 9 nucleotides line up with TRBD1. Losses at the gene ends were 0 bases for V and 4 bases for J; bases not matched to a gene: 10. Germline CDR1 is LGHNA and CDR2 is YSLEER. The CDR3 has 18 residues. The CDR3 DNA follows: TGCGCCAGCAGCCAAGATCTACAGGGGGCTTCCCGATACAATGAGCAGTTCTTC. Protein product: CASSQDLQGASRYNEQFF.

The CDR3 here is CASSARTSNNEQFF. CDR3 sequence (DNA): TGTGCCAGCAGCGCGCGGACAAGTAACAATGAGCAGTTCTTC. V usage is TRBV9 and J usage is TRBJ2-1, with a tentative D call TRBD1 (5 bases). CDR3 size: 14 residues. The V end was cut by 3 bases, the J end by 5 bases, with 12 bases between. Germline values: CDR1 SGDLS, CDR2 YYNGEE.

The chain combines TRBV5-6 with TRBJ1-1, with D possibly matching TRBD1 (5 bases). V shed 2 bases and J shed 0 bases, with 11 bases lying between them. Germline-derived CDR1 and CDR2 are SGHDT and YYEEEE. This CDR3 comprises 15 residues. In DNA form, the CDR3 reads TGTGCCAGCAGCTTCCCCGGGGCCATGAACACTGAAGCTTTCTTT. Its translation: CASSFPGAMNTEAFF.

Written as DNA, the CDR3 is TGCAGCGTTGAGTTTGGACATTCGGAAAAACTGTTTTTT. This sequence encodes CSVEFGHSEKLFF. The rearrangement links TRBV29-1 to TRBJ1-4; possibly TRBD1 for D (5 bases). The germline V and J ends were trimmed by 3 bases and 8 bases, with 13 bases remaining between them. The CDR3 is 13 residues long. Germline loops: CDR1 SQVTM, CDR2 ANQGSEA.

The chain is built from TRBV27 and TRBJ2-7; 14 bases align to TRBD2. Trimming took 6 bases from V and 6 from J; bases not matched to a gene: 4. CDR3 length: 14 amino acids. Germline values: CDR1 MNHEY, CDR2 SMNVEV (reference sequence). Here the CDR3 reads CASSTGTSGGEQYF. CDR3 DNA sequence: TGTGCCAGCAGCACCGGGACTAGCGGGGGCGAGCAGTACTTC.

This clone was seen more than once but under ten times. The chain is built from TRBV7-6 and TRBJ2-5; no clear D gene. The germline gives CDR1 SGHVS, CDR2 FNYEAQ. Trimming removed 5 bases from V and 3 bases from J, with 7 bases in between. The length of the CDR3 is 12 residues. CDR3: CASSPLEETQYF. CDR3 coding DNA: TGTGCCAGCAGCCCACTGGAAGAGACCCAGTACTTC.

The chain carries TRBV5-1 and TRBJ2-7; D is ambiguous. Looked up from germline, CDR1 is SGHRS and CDR2 is YFSETQ. The CDR3 spans 16 residues. V was trimmed by 3 bases and J by 6 bases, leaving 22 bases between them. The CDR3 sequence: CASSWGLGSWRCEQYF. In DNA, the CDR3 is TGCGCCAGCAGCTGGGGTCTGGGTAGTTGGAGATGCGAGCAGTACTTC.

The rearrangement uses TRBV15 and TRBJ2-1; D not certain. This CDR3 has 17 residues. Germline V CDR1 and CDR2: LNHNV, YYDKDF (reference sequence). Trimming removed 9 bases at V and 0 bases at J, with 21 bases between. In DNA, the CDR3 is TGTGCCACAGGCTCGATGGGGTCCCAACTCTCCTACAATGAGCAGTTCTTC. Its protein product is CATGSMGSQLSYNEQFF.

Only one count was recorded for this clone. The genes are TRBV9 and TRBJ1-3, with unresolved D. This CDR3 has 15 amino acids. Germline-derived CDR1 and CDR2 are SGDLS and YYNGEE. V lost 4 bases to trimming and J lost 1 base, with 12 bases between them. CDR3 loop: CASSQSTGSGNTIYF. Written as DNA, the CDR3 is TGTGCCAGCAGCCAATCAACGGGGTCTGGAAACACCATATATTTT.

This sequence joins TRBV6-6 and TRBJ1-2; 8 nucleotides align to TRBD1. With 5 bases clipped from V and 7 bases from J, the junction kept 9 bases outside the gene matches. Germline V gene lookup returns CDR1 MNHNY and CDR2 SVGAGI (reference sequence). CDR3 length: 14 residues. The CDR3 DNA is TGTGCCAGCAGTGTACAGGGGGGGAGAGGTGGCTACACCTTC. Protein: CASSVQGGRGGYTF.

The chain joins TRBV7-2 to TRBJ1-1; D ambiguous. The ends were cut back, 4 bases at V and 1 base at J, with 7 bases in the middle. The CDR3 totals 13 residues. The germline V gene has CDR1 SGHTA and CDR2 FQGNSA. The chain's CDR3 is CASSSRRNTEAFF. The CDR3 DNA reads as TGTGCCAGCAGCTCCAGACGGAACACTGAAGCTTTCTTT.

This clone was observed a few times. The V gene is TRBV12-3 or TRBV12-4, the J gene TRBJ1-1; no firm D call. V was cut by 5 bases and J by 0 bases, with 4 bases left in between. The CDR3 is 12 amino acids. As DNA, the CDR3 is TGTGCCAGCAGTGTGTTGAACACTGAAGCTTTCTTT. Protein product: CASSVLNTEAFF.

This clone was found once. V gene TRBV2 combines with J gene TRBJ1-2, with TRBD1 matching 9 bases. The CDR3 covers 11 residues. Trimming cost V 9 bases and J 7 bases; bases outside gene matches: 3. CDR1 SNHLY and CDR2 FYNNEI come from the germline V gene. CDR3 DNA sequence: TGTGCCAGTGGACAGGGGCTTGGCTACACCTTC. Encoded protein: CASGQGLGYTF.